The 7 T cell receptor beta chains below come from one sample, sequenced in a study of T cell changes during pregnancy in multiple sclerosis. Data came from immunoSEQ multiplex PCR; TCRdb stores just in-frame clones and leaves some out. The repertoire holds about 93,000 clones, with roughly nine tenths as singletons. The specimen comprised peripheral blood, sampled after pregnancy. Receptor source: a female donor in good health, enrolled as a control in a pregnancy study.

This clone occurred a few times. J is TRBJ1-5 and V is TRBV28; D perhaps matches TRBD1 (5 bases). This CDR3 is built from 18 residues. Germline V gene lookup returns CDR1 MDHEN and CDR2 SYDVKM. V was shortened by 4 bases and J by 2 bases, with 21 bases between the two germline ends. In nucleotides, the CDR3 is TGTGCCAGCAGTTCCCTTTGGCTTCGGGGGTTCGGCAATCAGCCCCAGCATTTT. It is translated as CASSSLWLRGFGNQPQHF. Variable domain in full (rest from reference TRBV28 and TRBJ1-5): DVKVTQSSRYLVKRTGEKVFLECVQDMDHENMFWYRQDPGLGLRLIYFSYDVKMKEKGDIPEGYSVSREKKERFSLILESASTNQTSMYLCASSSLWLRGFGNQPQHFGDGTRLSIL.

This clone was observed a handful of times. V usage is TRBV7-9 and J usage is TRBJ1-6, with D tentatively TRBD1 (5 bases). Per germline, CDR1 SEHNR and CDR2 FQNEAQ (reference sequence). This CDR3 contains 16 residues. V lost 2 bases to trimming and J lost 5 bases, with 13 bases between them. CDR3 in amino acids: CASSLTGTVNNSPLHF. In DNA, the CDR3 is TGTGCCAGCAGCTTAACAGGAACGGTAAATAATTCACCCCTCCACTTT. Variable domain in full (rest from reference TRBV7-9 and TRBJ1-6): DTGVSQNPRHKITKRGQNVTFRCDPISEHNRLYWYRQTLGQGPEFLTYFQNEAQLEKSRLLSDRFSAERPKGSFSTLEIQRTEQGDSAMYLCASSLTGTVNNSPLHFGNGTRLTVT.

A few counts support this clone. Compared with germline, one end of the junction differs, possibly owing to a read error. The chain employs TRBV7-2 and TRBJ1-1, with a possible D match to TRBD1 (5 bases). This CDR3 region has 13 residues. Germline values: CDR1 SGHTA, CDR2 FQGNSA. CDR3: CAGRQGVNTEAFF. DNA for the CDR3: TGTGCCGGCAGACAAGGGGTAAACACTGAAGCTTTCTTT.

The V call is TRBV25-1, the J call TRBJ2-3, with 8 bases aligning to TRBD2. This CDR3 contains 13 residues. Trimming cost V 3 bases and J 6 bases; bases outside gene matches: 2. Germline V gene lookup returns CDR1 MGHDK and CDR2 SYGVNS. CDR3: CASSDGGADTQYF. CDR3 sequence (DNA): TGTGCCAGCAGTGACGGGGGGGCGGATACGCAGTATTTT.

The rearrangement joins TRBV4-3 to TRBJ1-1, with D possibly TRBD1 on 6 matching bases. Trimming shortened V by 7 bases and J by 1 base, and 13 bases separated the two germline ends. The CDR3 loop spans 14 amino acids. Looked up from germline, CDR1 is LGHNA and CDR2 is YSLEER. In nucleotides, the CDR3 is TGCGCCAGCACAAAAGGGGGTTGGAACACTGAAGCTTTCTTT. Its translation: CASTKGGWNTEAFF.

This sequence joins TRBV6-5 and TRBJ1-1; D gene unclear. Deletions cut 6 bases from V and 3 bases from J, with 17 bases between. The CDR3 totals 15 residues. Germline loops: CDR1 MNHEY, CDR2 SVGAGI. The CDR3 region is CASRSDGEQYTEAFF. CDR3 in DNA: TGTGCCAGCAGATCTGACGGGGAGCAATACACTGAAGCTTTCTTT.

The V gene is TRBV4-3, the J gene TRBJ2-3, with TRBD1 matching 7 bases. After removal of 2 bases from V and 3 bases from J, the junction contained 5 bases not matched to a gene. The CDR3 loop spans 15 amino acids. CDR1 and CDR2 (germline): LGHNA, YSLEER. CDR3 sequence: CASSQSGGDTDTQYF. The CDR3 DNA reads as TGCGCCAGCAGCCAATCAGGGGGAGATACAGATACGCAGTATTTT.